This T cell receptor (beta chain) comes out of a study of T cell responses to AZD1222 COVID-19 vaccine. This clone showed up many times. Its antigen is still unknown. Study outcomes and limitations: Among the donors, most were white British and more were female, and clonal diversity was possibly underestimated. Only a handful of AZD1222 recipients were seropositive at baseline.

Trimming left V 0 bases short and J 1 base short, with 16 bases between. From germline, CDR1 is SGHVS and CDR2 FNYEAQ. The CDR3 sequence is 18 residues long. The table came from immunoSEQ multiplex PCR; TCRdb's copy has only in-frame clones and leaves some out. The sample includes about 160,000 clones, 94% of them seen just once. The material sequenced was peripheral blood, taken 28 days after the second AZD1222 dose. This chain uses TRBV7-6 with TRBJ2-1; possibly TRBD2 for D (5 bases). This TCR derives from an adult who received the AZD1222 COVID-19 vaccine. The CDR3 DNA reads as TGTGCCAGCAGCTTAGCAATGGCGAGGGAGAAATCCTACAATGAGCAGTTCTTC. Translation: CASSLAMAREKSYNEQFF.